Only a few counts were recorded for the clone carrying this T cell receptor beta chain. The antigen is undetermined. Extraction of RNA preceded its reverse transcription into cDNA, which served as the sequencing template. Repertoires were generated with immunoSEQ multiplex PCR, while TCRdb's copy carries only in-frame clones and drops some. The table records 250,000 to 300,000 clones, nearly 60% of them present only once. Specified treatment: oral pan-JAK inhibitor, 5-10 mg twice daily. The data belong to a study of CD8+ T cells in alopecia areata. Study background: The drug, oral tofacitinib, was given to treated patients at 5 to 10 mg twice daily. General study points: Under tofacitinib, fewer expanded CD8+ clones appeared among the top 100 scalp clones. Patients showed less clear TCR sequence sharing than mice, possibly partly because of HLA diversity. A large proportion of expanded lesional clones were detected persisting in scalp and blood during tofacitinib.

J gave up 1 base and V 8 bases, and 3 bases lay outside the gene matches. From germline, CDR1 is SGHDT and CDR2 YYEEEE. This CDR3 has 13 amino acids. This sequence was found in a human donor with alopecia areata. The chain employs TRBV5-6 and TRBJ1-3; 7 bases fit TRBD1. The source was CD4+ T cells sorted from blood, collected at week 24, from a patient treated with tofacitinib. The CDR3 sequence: CASRQGSGNTIYF. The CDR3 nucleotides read TGTGCCAGTAGACAGGGATCTGGAAACACCATATATTTT.